Here is one T cell receptor (beta chain) with its context. Its cognate antigen is unknown. This table comes from immunoSEQ multiplex PCR, and its TCRdb copy is limited to in-frame clones, with some not included. In the table there are 47,000 or so clones, around nine tenths of which are singletons. Germline CDR1 SGHVS, CDR2 FNYEAQ. This CDR3 spans 18 amino acids. V gave up 3 bases and J gave up 5 bases; unmatched junction bases: 12. This sample stems from a study of OX40 agonist ivuxolimab in advanced cancers. Study-wide context: Recorded diagnoses for dose-escalation patients were hepatocellular carcinoma, melanoma, renal cell or head and neck cancer. Overall study results and limits: Averaging showed that CD8+ T cells had more expanded clones than CD4+ did. Among the lowest peripheral clonal expansion occurred in 0.1-3.0 mg/kg partial responders.

The gene calls are TRBV7-6 and TRBJ2-2; 10 nucleotides align to TRBD1. The sample here was CD4+ or CD8+ T cells sorted from blood, taken in a trial of the OX40 agonist ivuxolimab. The receptor comes from an adult with an advanced solid tumor such as melanoma, head and neck, liver or kidney cancer. The DNA for the CDR3 is TGTGCCAGCAGCTTTACCGGGACAGGGGATGAAAAAACCGGGGAGCTGTTTTTT. Its protein product is CASSFTGTGDEKTGELFF.